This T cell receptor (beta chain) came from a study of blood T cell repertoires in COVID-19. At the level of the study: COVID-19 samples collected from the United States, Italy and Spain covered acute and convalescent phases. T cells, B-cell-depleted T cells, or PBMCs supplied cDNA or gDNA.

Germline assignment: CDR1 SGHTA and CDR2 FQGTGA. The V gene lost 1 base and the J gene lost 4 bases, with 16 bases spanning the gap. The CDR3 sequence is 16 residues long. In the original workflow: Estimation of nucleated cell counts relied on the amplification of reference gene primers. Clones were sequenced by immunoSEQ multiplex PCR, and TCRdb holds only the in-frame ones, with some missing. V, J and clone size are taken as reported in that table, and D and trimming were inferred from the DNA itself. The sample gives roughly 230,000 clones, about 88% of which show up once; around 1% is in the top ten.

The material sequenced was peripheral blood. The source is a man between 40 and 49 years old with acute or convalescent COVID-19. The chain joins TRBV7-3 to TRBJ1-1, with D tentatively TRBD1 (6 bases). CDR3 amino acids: CASSLNPGRGSTEAFF. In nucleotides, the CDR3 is TGTGCCAGCAGCTTAAATCCAGGGAGGGGGAGCACTGAAGCTTTCTTT.